The 13 T cell receptor beta chains below all came from one sample that was sequenced in a study of T cells in Graves' hyperthyroidism and ophthalmopathy. Amplification of TCR beta CDR3 regions was performed using RNA transcripts as template. HTBI primers were the set used in a first-round RT-PCR of the TCR CDR3. TCRdb used MiXCR to reprocess the multiplex PCR reads, holding one entry per CDR3 protein. Of about 560,000 distinct CDR3 sequences detected, 14% appear once; the ten largest clones hold approximately 15%. Sequenced sample: blood. The receptors come from a middle-aged woman with Graves' hyperthyroidism.

The sample holds many counts of this clonotype. The chain recombines TRBV28 with TRBJ1-5; D may be TRBD1 (6 bases). Germline CDR1 is MDHEN and CDR2 is SYDVKM. This CDR3 is built from 17 residues. V lost 1 base, J lost 8 bases, and 21 bases lay in between. The CDR3 is CASSLYGQGLSEEPQHF. The CDR3 coding sequence is TGTGCCAGCAGTTTATACGGCCAGGGGCTCTCTGAAGAGCCCCAGCATTTT.

This clonotype was seen repeatedly, ten times or more. V and J are TRBV20-1 and TRBJ2-5; the D is unclear. V lost 1 base, J lost 4 bases, and 16 bases lay in between. The CDR3 spans 15 residues. Germline V gives CDR1 DFQATT, CDR2 SNEGSKA (reference sequence). The CDR3 spells CSARAVGSPLETQYF. The CDR3 nucleotides are TGCAGTGCTAGAGCAGTAGGATCCCCCTTAGAGACCCAGTACTTC.

V usage is TRBV19 and J usage is TRBJ1-1; D may be TRBD1 (5 bases). Per the germline V gene, CDR1 is LNHDA and CDR2 is SQIVND (reference sequence). V was shortened by 5 bases and J by 9 bases, with 22 bases between the two germline ends. The CDR3 contains 15 residues. The DNA of the CDR3 is TGTGCCAGTAGTGCACATTGGGCGGACAAGGACAAAGCTTTCTTT. The encoded protein is CASSAHWADKDKAFF.

The sample holds many counts of this clonotype. This chain connects TRBV6-1 to TRBJ2-7, with TRBD1 identical over 7 bases. V gave up 2 bases and J gave up 3 bases; unmatched junction bases: 7. The CDR3 extends over 15 amino acids. CDR1 and CDR2 from the germline V gene are MNHNS and SASEGT. The CDR3 loop is CASSERRQGVYEQYF. Here the CDR3 DNA reads TGTGCCAGCAGTGAAAGGCGGCAGGGGGTCTACGAGCAGTACTTC.

Regarding this clonotype: Mismatch with germline at one junction end may stem from a read error. V is TRBV28 and J is TRBJ2-7; D may be TRBD1 (6 bases). CDR3 size: 14 residues. Germline V gene sequence: CDR1 MDHEN, CDR2 SYDVKM. Written as DNA, the CDR3 is TGTGCCAGCAGTCTAGTAGCTGGGGGACACGAGCTGTACTTC. Protein product: CASSLVAGGHELYF.

This rearrangement joins TRBV5-6 to TRBJ1-1, with D tentatively TRBD1 (5 bases). Trimming took 6 bases from V and 6 from J, leaving 15 bases between them. The CDR3 has 13 residues. In germline, CDR1 is SGHDT, CDR2 YYEEEE. The CDR3 here is CASTPLAGAEAFF. The CDR3, as DNA: TGTGCCAGCACCCCCTTGGCGGGGGCTGAAGCTTTCTTT.

Regarding this clonotype: A read error may be the cause here, since a much bigger clone is one base away. V is TRBV2 and J is TRBJ2-4, with D perhaps TRBD2 (5 bases). Looked up from germline, CDR1 is SNHLY and CDR2 is FYNNEI. CDR3 size: 14 residues. The CDR3 region is CASTREIAKTIQYF. The CDR3 DNA sequence: TGTGCCAGCACGAGGGAAATAGCCAAAACCATTCAGTACTTC.

This clonotype has more than one count but fewer than ten. This chain links TRBV5-8 with TRBJ2-3; no reliable D call. This CDR3 region has 13 residues. V gave up 4 bases and J gave up 5 bases, with 11 bases separating them. Per the germline V gene, CDR1 is SGHTS and CDR2 is YDEGEE. CDR3 region: CASSPVPLDTQYF. CDR3 in DNA: TGTGCCAGCAGCCCCGTTCCACTAGATACGCAGTATTTT.

This clonotype was counted many times. This chain joins TRBV5-1 and TRBJ2-1, with 13 bases matching TRBD2. The V and J ends lost 0 bases and 2 bases, in that order; junction bases with no gene match: 2. The CDR3 loop spans 17 amino acids. Germline CDR1 SGHRS, CDR2 YFSETQ. This CDR3 reads CASSLATSGRAYNEQFF. CDR3 DNA sequence: TGCGCCAGCAGCTTGGCCACTAGCGGGAGGGCCTACAATGAGCAGTTCTTC.

The chain employs TRBV29-1 and TRBJ1-1; TRBD1 might be the D (5 bases). The CDR3 is made up of 10 amino acids. V dropped 5 bases and J dropped 8 bases, with 9 bases sitting between them. Looked up from germline, CDR1 is SQVTM and CDR2 is ANQGSEA. The CDR3 reads CSVSNREAFF. In nucleotides, the CDR3 is TGCAGCGTTTCGAACAGGGAAGCTTTCTTT.

The chain carries TRBV25-1 and TRBJ2-3, with D possibly being TRBD1 (5 bases). The CDR3 loop spans 13 amino acids. Trimming removed 4 bases from V and 9 bases from J, with 14 bases in between. CDR1 is MGHDK and CDR2 is SYGVNS in the germline V gene. The CDR3 region has the DNA TGTGCCAGCAGTGGAACTCAGGGTATCACGCAGTATTTT. As protein: CASSGTQGITQYF.

This clonotype has a count of ten or more. The V call is TRBV6-1, the J call TRBJ2-2; 11 bases line up with TRBD2. CDR1 and CDR2 (germline): MNHNS, SASEGT. V gave up 4 bases and J gave up 4 bases; unmatched junction bases: 5. The CDR3 is made up of 16 amino acids. CDR3 coding DNA: TGTGCCAGCAGTGCCCTAGCGGGAGGTATCACCGGGGAGCTGTTTTTT. Translated, it gives CASSALAGGITGELFF.

This clonotype was detected many times. The V call is TRBV11-3, the J call TRBJ2-1; 7 nucleotides match TRBD1. J lost 5 bases, V lost 3 bases, and 10 bases had no gene match. Looked up from germline, CDR1 is SGHNT and CDR2 is YENEEA. The CDR3 totals 16 residues. The CDR3 spells CASSFFKGARDNEQFF. The CDR3 DNA sequence: TGTGCCAGCAGCTTTTTTAAGGGGGCTAGGGACAATGAGCAGTTCTTC.